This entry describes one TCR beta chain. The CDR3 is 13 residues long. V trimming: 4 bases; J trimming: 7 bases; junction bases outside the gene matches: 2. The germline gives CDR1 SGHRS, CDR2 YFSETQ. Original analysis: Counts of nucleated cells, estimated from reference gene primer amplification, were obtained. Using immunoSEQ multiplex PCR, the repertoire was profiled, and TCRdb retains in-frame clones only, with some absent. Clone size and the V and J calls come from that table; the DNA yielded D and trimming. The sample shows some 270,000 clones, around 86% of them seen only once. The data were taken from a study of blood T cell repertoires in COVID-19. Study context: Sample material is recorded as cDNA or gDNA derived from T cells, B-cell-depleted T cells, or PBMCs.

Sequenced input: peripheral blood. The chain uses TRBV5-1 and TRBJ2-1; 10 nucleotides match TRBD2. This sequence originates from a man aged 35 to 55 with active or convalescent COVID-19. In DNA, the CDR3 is TGCGCCAGCAGCCAGGGACTAGCGAATGAGCAGTTCTTC. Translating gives CASSQGLANEQFF.